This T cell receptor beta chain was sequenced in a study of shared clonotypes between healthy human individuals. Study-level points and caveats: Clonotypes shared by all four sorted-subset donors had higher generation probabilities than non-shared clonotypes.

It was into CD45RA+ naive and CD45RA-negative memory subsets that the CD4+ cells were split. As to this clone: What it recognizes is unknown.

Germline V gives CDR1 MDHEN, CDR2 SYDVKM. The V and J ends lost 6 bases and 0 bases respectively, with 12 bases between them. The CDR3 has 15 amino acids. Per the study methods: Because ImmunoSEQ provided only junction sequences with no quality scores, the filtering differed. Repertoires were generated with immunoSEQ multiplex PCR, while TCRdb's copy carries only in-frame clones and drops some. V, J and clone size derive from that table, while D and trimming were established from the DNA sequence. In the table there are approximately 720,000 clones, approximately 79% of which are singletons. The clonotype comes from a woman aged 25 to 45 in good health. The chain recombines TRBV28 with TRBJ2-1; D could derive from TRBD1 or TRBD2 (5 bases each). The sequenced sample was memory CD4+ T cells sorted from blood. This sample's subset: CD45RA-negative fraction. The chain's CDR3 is CASSGADSSYNEQFF. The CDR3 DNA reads TGTGCCAGCAGCGGGGCAGACAGCTCCTACAATGAGCAGTTCTTC. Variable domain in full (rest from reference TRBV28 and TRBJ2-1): DVKVTQSSRYLVKRTGEKVFLECVQDMDHENMFWYRQDPGLGLRLIYFSYDVKMKEKGDIPEGYSVSREKKERFSLILESASTNQTSMYLCASSGADSSYNEQFFGPGTRLTVL.